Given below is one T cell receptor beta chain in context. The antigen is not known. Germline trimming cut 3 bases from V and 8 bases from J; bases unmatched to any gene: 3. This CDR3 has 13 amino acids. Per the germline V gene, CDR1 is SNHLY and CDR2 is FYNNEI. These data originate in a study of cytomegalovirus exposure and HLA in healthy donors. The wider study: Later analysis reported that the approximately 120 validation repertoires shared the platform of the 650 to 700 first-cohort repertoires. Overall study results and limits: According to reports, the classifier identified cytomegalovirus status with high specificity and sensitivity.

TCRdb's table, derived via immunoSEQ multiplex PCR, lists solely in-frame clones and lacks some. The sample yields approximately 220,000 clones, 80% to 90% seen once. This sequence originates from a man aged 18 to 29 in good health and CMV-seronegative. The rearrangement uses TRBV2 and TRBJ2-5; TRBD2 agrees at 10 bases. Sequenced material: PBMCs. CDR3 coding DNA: TGTGCCAGCAGTGAGGAGCGGGGGGGAACCCAGTACTTC. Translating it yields CASSEERGGTQYF.